This passage covers 24 T cell receptor beta chains from one sample sequenced in a study of vaccination and CD4 T cells after COVID-19. Sample treatment: roughly ten-day PBMC culture with coronavirus spike peptide pools or control peptides (ViraFEST assay). During the years 2011-2018, before the COVID-19 pandemic, the unexposed donor's CD4+ T cells were collected. For these TCRs, the target antigens are not known. The study sequenced cultured CD4+ T cell DNA using the Oncomine TCR Beta short-read assay. TCRdb ran MiXCR on the PCR reads and lists one entry per CDR3 protein. The data hold about 8,400 distinct CDR3 sequences, with roughly 40% observed a single time. Sequenced input: CD4+ T cells from blood, cultured in vitro. These receptors originate from a human donor in good health.

This chain uses TRBV7-2 with TRBJ1-1, with a weak D call TRBD1 (6 bases). The CDR3 is 14 residues long. Germline V lookup: CDR1 SGHTA, CDR2 FQGNSA. V lost 3 bases to trimming and J lost 4 bases, with 12 bases between them. CDR3 region: CASSLYDRLTEAFF. The CDR3 region has the DNA TGTGCCAGCAGCTTGTACGACAGGCTCACTGAAGCTTTCTTT.

V is TRBV9 and J is TRBJ2-5, with D possibly being TRBD2 (5 bases). The ends were cut back, 3 bases at V and 5 bases at J, with 17 bases in the middle. Germline CDR1 is SGDLS and CDR2 is YYNGEE. This CDR3 region has 15 residues. CDR3 bases: TGTGCCAGCAGCGCAGGACCTAGGAGGAGGGAGACCCAGTACTTC. Residues: CASSAGPRRRETQYF.

The V and J genes are TRBV20-1 and TRBJ1-3; possibly TRBD1 for D (5 bases). CDR1 is DFQATT and CDR2 is SNEGSKA in the germline V gene (reference sequence). This CDR3 contains 13 residues. V lost 3 bases to trimming and J lost 2 bases, with 8 bases between them. In DNA form, the CDR3 reads TGCAGTGCTAGGCGGGGGACTGGAAACACCATATATTTT. Translation gives CSARRGTGNTIYF.

The table lists this clonotype with a few counts. The chain links TRBV20-1 to TRBJ2-7; D might be TRBD1 or TRBD2, each matching 5 bases. The CDR3 covers 11 residues. Trimming removed 3 bases at V and 3 bases at J, with 6 bases between. The germline V gene encodes CDR1 DFQATT and CDR2 SNEGSKA (reference sequence). The CDR3 loop is CSASGGYEQYF. CDR3 in DNA: TGCAGTGCTAGTGGGGGCTACGAGCAGTACTTC.

V and J are TRBV7-8 and TRBJ1-1, with D unclear. This CDR3 is built from 15 residues. Trimming left V 0 bases short and J 1 base short, with 9 bases between. The germline gives CDR1 SGHVS, CDR2 FQNEAQ. The CDR3 spells CASSLAEGGNTEAFF. In nucleotides, the CDR3 is TGTGCCAGCAGCTTAGCGGAGGGAGGGAACACTGAAGCTTTCTTT.

The rearrangement joins TRBV20-1 to TRBJ1-5; D uncertain. The V gene's germline CDR1 is DFQATT and CDR2 SNEGSKA (reference sequence). Trimming removed 3 bases from V and 0 bases from J, with 6 bases in between. The CDR3 covers 13 residues. CDR3 loop: CSASVGSNQPQHF. CDR3 nucleotides: TGCAGTGCTAGCGTCGGTAGCAATCAGCCCCAGCATTTT.

The chain uses TRBV11-2 and TRBJ2-2; TRBD2 aligns across 10 bases. Germline CDR1 SGHAT, CDR2 FQNNGV. CDR3 size: 15 residues. V lost 7 bases, J lost 5 bases, and 7 bases stayed unmatched. CDR3 sequence reads: CASNPGLAATGELFF. CDR3 DNA: TGTGCCAGCAACCCCGGACTAGCGGCGACCGGGGAGCTGTTTTTT.

This clonotype was counted a few times. The chain uses TRBV6-2 or TRBV6-3 and TRBJ2-3; 11 bases are shared with TRBD2. This CDR3 comprises 18 residues. The germline gives CDR1 MNHEY, CDR2 SVGEGT. The V gene end was trimmed by 4 bases and the J gene end by 0 bases; junction bases not matched to a gene: 9. The CDR3 loop is CASSSLAGGLGSTDTQYF. In DNA form, the CDR3 reads TGTGCCAGCAGTTCCTTAGCGGGAGGGCTCGGGAGCACAGATACGCAGTATTTT.

This clonotype was counted a few times. The chain's CDR3 is CASSPGVLDYGYTF. DNA of the CDR3: TGCGCCAGCAGCCCAGGGGTCCTTGACTATGGCTACACCTTC. V usage is TRBV4-1 and J usage is TRBJ1-2, with D perhaps TRBD1 (6 bases). There are 14 residues in the CDR3. The ends were cut back, 4 bases at V and 3 bases at J, with 12 bases in the middle. From germline, CDR1 is MGHRA and CDR2 YSYEKL.

The chain has TRBV7-2 and TRBJ1-2; D perhaps matches TRBD1 (5 bases). This CDR3 spans 14 amino acids. Germline values: CDR1 SGHTA, CDR2 FQGNSA. V gave up 5 bases and J gave up 2 bases, with 12 bases separating them. The CDR3 spells CASSEGTPNYGYTF. CDR3 bases: TGTGCCAGCAGCGAAGGGACCCCAAACTATGGCTACACCTTC.

This clonotype was seen more than once but under ten times. J is TRBJ1-2 and V is TRBV7-2; D is unclear. Germline CDR1 reads SGHTA; CDR2 reads FQGNSA. This CDR3 contains 13 residues. The V end lost 3 bases, the J end lost 0 bases, and 5 bases lay between the germline ends. CDR3: CASSFGANYGYTF. The CDR3 DNA follows: TGTGCCAGCAGCTTCGGAGCTAACTATGGCTACACCTTC.

This clonotype has only a few counts. V is TRBV6-2 or TRBV6-3 and J is TRBJ2-5, with unresolved D. V lost 5 bases and J 5 bases, leaving 9 bases between the germline ends. Germline CDR1 is MNHEY and CDR2 is SVGEGT. This CDR3 has 12 amino acids. The CDR3 nucleotides are TGTGCCAGCAGTACCTTGGGGGAGACCCAGTACTTC. Encoded protein: CASSTLGETQYF.

The V call is TRBV20-1, the J call TRBJ1-5; no reliable D call. The V and J ends lost 6 bases and 3 bases respectively, with 15 bases between them. This CDR3 is 14 amino acids long. Germline V gene sequence: CDR1 DFQATT, CDR2 SNEGSKA (reference sequence). The CDR3 loop reads CSAAYGSDNQPQHF. The CDR3 DNA reads as TGCAGTGCCGCGTATGGGTCCGACAATCAGCCCCAGCATTTT.

The chain couples TRBV27 to TRBJ2-3, with unresolved D. Trimming took 4 bases from V and 4 from J, leaving 15 bases between them. Germline lookup yields CDR1 MNHEY and CDR2 SMNVEV (reference sequence). This CDR3 is 15 amino acids long. The CDR3 sequence is CASSSPVARPDTQYF. CDR3 in DNA: TGTGCCAGCAGTTCCCCGGTGGCCCGCCCAGATACGCAGTATTTT.

This chain uses TRBV10-3 with TRBJ2-6; D gene ambiguous. CDR1 ENHRY and CDR2 SYGVKD come from the germline V gene. V lost 3 bases, J lost 3 bases, and 12 bases lay in between. The CDR3 spans 16 residues. In nucleotides, the CDR3 is TGTGCCATCAGTGAAAGGTTTGCCGGTGGGGCCAACGTCCTGACTTTC. Encoded protein: CAISERFAGGANVLTF.

The rearrangement links TRBV6-5 to TRBJ2-1; TRBD2 is a possible D gene (6 bases). There are 14 residues in the CDR3. Per the germline V gene, CDR1 is MNHEY and CDR2 is SVGAGI. Between the trimmed V and J ends, which lost 3 bases and 9 bases, there was a span of 15 bases. The CDR3: CASSYTRETGEQFF. In nucleotides, the CDR3 is TGTGCCAGCAGTTATACCCGGGAGACCGGTGAGCAGTTCTTC.

This clonotype was found once. CDR3 in DNA: TGTGCCAGCAGTCCCCAGACTAGCGGGGTGGGGGAGCAGTACTTC. This codes for CASSPQTSGVGEQYF. V and J are TRBV12-3 or TRBV12-4 and TRBJ2-7, with 11 bases that match TRBD2. V was clipped by 5 bases and J by 7 bases; unmatched bases: 10. This CDR3 is built from 15 residues.

The chain combines TRBV7-2 with TRBJ1-1; D may be TRBD1 (6 bases). Germline V gives CDR1 SGHTA, CDR2 FQGNSA. The CDR3 is 14 residues long. The germline V and J ends were trimmed by 2 bases and 5 bases, with 12 bases remaining between them. CDR3 bases: TGTGCCAGCAGCTTACTACAGGGCTCTACTGAAGCTTTCTTT. It encodes CASSLLQGSTEAFF. Full variable domain (outside the CDR3, taken from reference TRBV7-2 and TRBJ1-1): GAGVSQSPSNKVTEKGKDVELRCDPISGHTALYWYRQSLGQGLEFLIYFQGNSAPDKSGLPSDRFSAERTGGSVSTLTIQRTQQEDSAVYLCASSLLQGSTEAFFGQGTRLTVV.

The J gene is TRBJ1-4, the V gene TRBV6-1; D is possibly TRBD1 (5 bases). Trimming shortened V by 6 bases and J by 11 bases, and 13 bases separated the two germline ends. The CDR3 is made up of 12 amino acids. CDR1 and CDR2 (germline): MNHNS, SASEGT. CDR3 residues: CASRETQGKLFF. CDR3 DNA sequence: TGTGCCAGCAGGGAGACCCAGGGTAAACTGTTTTTT.

The J gene is TRBJ2-3, the V gene TRBV9; the match to TRBD1 covers 9 bases. The junction had 6 bases not matched to a gene; V was cut back by 1 base and J by 6 bases. The germline V gene encodes CDR1 SGDLS and CDR2 YYNGEE. CDR3 length equals 15 residues. The CDR3 sequence: CASSVTGGEADTQYF. The DNA of the CDR3 is TGTGCCAGCAGCGTAACAGGGGGCGAGGCCGATACGCAGTATTTT.

The V call is TRBV7-2, the J call TRBJ2-7, with D unclear. V was trimmed by 6 bases and J by 2 bases, leaving 14 bases between them. Germline V gene lookup returns CDR1 SGHTA and CDR2 FQGNSA. The CDR3 totals 14 residues. The CDR3 reads CASSLLGITYEQYF. DNA of the CDR3: TGTGCCAGCAGTCTCTTGGGTATAACCTACGAGCAGTACTTC.

To note about this clonotype: At one boundary the junction diverges from the germline segment, which might be a read error. This chain connects TRBV27 to TRBJ2-1, with 16 nucleotides matching TRBD2. The CDR3 has 14 residues. The germline V gene encodes CDR1 MNHEY and CDR2 SMNVEV (reference sequence). The CDR3 sequence is CASRGLAGGYEQLF. CDR3 nucleotide sequence: TGTGCCAGCAGGGGACTAGCGGGAGGGTATGAGCAGCTCTTC.

The rearrangement uses TRBV20-1 and TRBJ1-2; TRBD1 might be the D (6 bases). The V gene lost 5 bases and the J gene lost 8 bases, with 18 bases spanning the gap. CDR3 length: 13 residues. The V gene's germline CDR1 is DFQATT and CDR2 SNEGSKA (reference sequence). This chain's CDR3 is CSAGQGHSEGYTF. CDR3 DNA sequence: TGCAGTGCTGGCCAGGGGCACTCGGAGGGCTACACCTTC.

The rearrangement links TRBV19 to TRBJ2-1; 12 nucleotides match TRBD2. Germline CDR1 reads LNHDA; CDR2 reads SQIVND (reference sequence). Trimming removed 6 bases from V and 4 bases from J; junction bases left unmatched: 4. The CDR3 length is 15 residues. CDR3 DNA: TGTGCCAGTAGATTAACTAGCGGGGGGTACAATGAGCAGTTCTTC. It translates to CASRLTSGGYNEQFF.